One T cell receptor (beta chain) is described in this entry. Its antigen is not known. CD45RO-negative cells were positively selected for CCR7, leaving out terminally differentiated effector memory CD45RA+ cells. Measured with immunoSEQ multiplex PCR; TCRdb has only the in-frame clones, and not every one. Of hundreds of thousands of clones detected, about 90% appear once; the ten largest clones hold about 24%. This specimen belongs to a study of shared clonotypes between healthy human individuals. Study context: CD4 naive cells filled three plates per donor, CD4 memory three, CD8 naive two and CD8 memory one. Whole-study results and caveats: Larger richness was generally estimated for naive than memory subsets.

This CDR3 comprises 13 residues. V lost 2 bases, J lost 3 bases, and 3 bases stayed unmatched. CDR1 is GTSNPN and CDR2 is SVGIG in the germline V gene (reference sequence). This receptor was taken from a man aged 25-45 years in good health. The chain employs TRBV30 and TRBJ1-1; 7 nucleotides match TRBD1. The sample consisted of naive CD8+ T cells sorted from blood. The CDR3 reads CAWSPGTDTEAFF. The CDR3 bases are TGTGCCTGGAGTCCCGGGACAGACACTGAAGCTTTCTTT.